One sample yielded the 23 T cell receptor beta chains listed below, sequenced in a study of radiotherapy plus CTLA-4 blockade in lung cancer. The assay was immunoSEQ multiplex PCR, and TCRdb's table has in-frame clones only and misses some. Of about 120,000 clones in the sample, over 65% were seen once. The sample was peripheral blood, taken from a patient treated with radiotherapy plus ipilimumab. These receptors were taken from a human donor with non-small cell lung cancer that progressed on radiotherapy plus ipilimumab. Some clones in this sample may be carry-over from other donors' samples.

This clone showed up just once. The chain links TRBV6-5 to TRBJ1-5, with D unresolved. Trimming left V 5 bases short and J 3 bases short, with 2 bases between. CDR3 length equals 11 residues. The germline V gene has CDR1 MNHEY and CDR2 SVGAGI. CDR3 sequence reads: CASSDNQPQHF. The DNA for the CDR3 is TGTGCCAGCAGTGACAATCAGCCCCAGCATTTT.

This chain links TRBV11-1 with TRBJ2-1, with D possibly matching TRBD1 (6 bases). Trimming shortened V by 4 bases and J by 0 bases, and 19 bases separated the two germline ends. The CDR3 is 18 amino acids. Per the germline V gene, CDR1 is SGHAT and CDR2 is FQDESV (reference sequence). This chain's CDR3 is CASSSDMGHLSSYNEQFF. As DNA, the CDR3 is TGTGCCAGCAGCTCCGACATGGGACACTTAAGCTCCTACAATGAGCAGTTCTTC.

This chain connects TRBV7-6 to TRBJ2-3; possible D gene TRBD2, 6 bases. The V gene's germline CDR1 is SGHVS and CDR2 FNYEAQ. Trimming left V 11 bases short and J 2 bases short, with 17 bases between. There are 14 residues in the CDR3. Here the CDR3 DNA reads TGTGCCTCCAGCGGGCGGGGCGACACAGATACGCAGTATTTT. This encodes CASSGRGDTDTQYF.

The V gene is TRBV19, the J gene TRBJ2-1; TRBD1 matches 7 bases. V was clipped by 11 bases and J by 7 bases; unmatched bases: 32. Germline CDR1 is LNHDA and CDR2 is SQIVND (reference sequence). The CDR3 is 20 amino acids. CDR3 in DNA: TGTGCCGGCAAGCCCCGGATCCGGGATTTACGGGACAGTCCTTTGAATGAGCAGTTCTTC. Protein sequence: CAGKPRIRDLRDSPLNEQFF.

The V call is TRBV4-3, the J call TRBJ2-4; D not resolved. This CDR3 has 14 residues. Trimming pared 6 bases from V and 2 bases from J, leaving 11 bases between. Per the germline V gene, CDR1 is LGHNA and CDR2 is YSLEER. The CDR3 protein is CASRPVLSKNIQYF. CDR3 in DNA: TGCGCCAGCAGACCCGTACTGTCCAAAAACATTCAGTACTTC.

The rearrangement uses TRBV6-5 and TRBJ1-2; 9 bases match TRBD1. V lost 5 bases to trimming and J lost 4 bases; unmatched junction nucleotides: 5. Germline V gene sequence: CDR1 MNHEY, CDR2 SVGAGI. The CDR3 sequence is 14 residues long. This CDR3 is CASSTPGQGYGYTF. As DNA, the CDR3 is TGTGCCAGCAGTACCCCGGGACAGGGCTATGGCTACACCTTC.

The CDR3 bases are TGCAGCGTCGGGACTAGCGGGGTCACAGATACGCAGTATTTT. Encoded protein: CSVGTSGVTDTQYF. V gene TRBV29-1 combines with J gene TRBJ2-3, with 13 bases matching TRBD2. The CDR3 runs to 14 residues. The V gene's germline CDR1 is SQVTM and CDR2 ANQGSEA. The V and J ends lost 6 bases and 2 bases, in that order; junction bases with no gene match: 2.

The rearrangement joins TRBV28 to TRBJ2-7; 7 bases are shared with TRBD1. The CDR3 loop spans 14 amino acids. Trimming removed 6 bases from V and 2 bases from J; junction bases left unmatched: 7. Germline V lookup: CDR1 MDHEN, CDR2 SYDVKM. In nucleotides, the CDR3 is TGTGCCAGCAGAACGACAGGGCACCCCTACGAGCAGTACTTC. This codes for CASRTTGHPYEQYF.

V and J are TRBV15 and TRBJ2-7, with a weak D call TRBD2 (6 bases). V was shortened by 6 bases and J by 4 bases, with 16 bases between the two germline ends. CDR1 LNHNV and CDR2 YYDKDF come from the germline V gene (reference sequence). The CDR3 sequence is 14 residues long. The DNA of the CDR3 is TGTGCCACCAGGGGCACCGGGACTCCTTACGAGCAGTACTTC. This sequence encodes CATRGTGTPYEQYF.

This clone was counted once. This chain joins TRBV1 and TRBJ2-1; TRBD1 is the table's D call, not checked against the DNA. TRBV1 is a documented pseudogene. The length of the CDR3 is 16 residues. The CDR3 region is CTSSRQTGLLYNEQFF. CDR3 in DNA: TGCACCAGCAGCCGACAGACAGGGCTACTCTACAATGAGCAGTTCTTC.

The chain links TRBV2 to TRBJ2-5; the match to TRBD2 covers 7 bases. Trimming at V came to 7 bases and at J to 4 bases, leaving 9 bases not matched to a gene. The CDR3 loop spans 14 amino acids. Germline V gene data show CDR1 as SNHLY and CDR2 as FYNNEI. This CDR3 is CASKSGTIIETQYF. CDR3 coding DNA: TGTGCCAGCAAGTCCGGGACTATCATAGAGACCCAGTACTTC.

CDR3 loop: CASSERSDSPLHF. Written as DNA, the CDR3 is TGCGCCAGCAGCGAACGATCTGATTCACCCCTCCACTTT. The chain employs TRBV5-1 and TRBJ1-6; D not certain. The CDR3 runs to 13 residues. CDR1 SGHRS and CDR2 YFSETQ come from the germline V gene. V lost 4 bases to trimming and J lost 8 bases, with 10 bases between them. The full variable domain, rest sourced from reference TRBV5-1 and TRBJ1-6, is KAGVTQTPRYLIKTRGQQVTLSCSPISGHRSVSWYQQTPGQGLQFLFEYFSETQRNKGNFPGRFSGRQFSNSRSEMNVSTLELGDSALYLCASSERSDSPLHFGNGTRLTVT.

This chain uses TRBV28 with TRBJ1-6; D unclear. The CDR3 spans 13 residues. Germline V gene data show CDR1 as MDHEN and CDR2 as SYDVKM. V was cut by 4 bases and J by 13 bases, with 14 bases left in between. The CDR3 here is CASSSQRGVPLHF. CDR3 nucleotides: TGTGCCAGCAGTTCGCAACGTGGGGTCCCCCTCCACTTT.

This clone has a single count. The chain links TRBV6-6 to TRBJ2-3; 11 bases are a match to TRBD2. The ends lost 5 bases at V and 2 bases at J; junction bases unmatched: 6. Germline CDR1 is MNHNY and CDR2 is SVGAGI (reference sequence). The CDR3 is made up of 16 amino acids. For the CDR3, the DNA is TGTGCCAGCAGTCACAATAGCGGGGGGGTCACAGATACGCAGTATTTT. Encoded protein: CASSHNSGGVTDTQYF.

CDR3 sequence: CASSLGFWGGNEKLFF. CDR3 DNA sequence: TGTGCCAGCAGCTTGGGTTTTTGGGGTGGGAATGAAAAACTGTTTTTT. The chain employs TRBV5-6 and TRBJ1-4; D is unresolved. V lost 0 bases to trimming and J lost 5 bases, with 14 bases between them. Germline V gives CDR1 SGHDT, CDR2 YYEEEE. The CDR3 loop spans 16 amino acids.

This CDR3 reads CATSRGGGQGQAFF. CDR3 DNA: TGTGCCACCAGCAGAGGGGGTGGGCAGGGTCAAGCTTTCTTT. The chain recombines TRBV15 with TRBJ1-1; a weak D match, TRBD1 (5 bases). Germline loops: CDR1 LNHNV, CDR2 YYDKDF (reference sequence). V was trimmed by 1 base and J by 9 bases, leaving 15 bases between them. The CDR3 spans 14 residues. The variable domain in full, completed from reference TRBV15 and TRBJ1-1, reads DAMVIQNPRYQVTQFGKPVTLSCSQTLNHNVMYWYQQKSSQAPKLLFHYYDKDFNNEADTPDNFQSRRPNTSFCFLDIRSPGLGDTAMYLCATSRGGGQGQAFFGQGTRLTVV.

The CDR3 sequence: CASSQDAYVGGSTEAFF. For the CDR3, the DNA is TGCGCCAGCAGCCAAGATGCGTACGTCGGGGGGAGCACTGAAGCTTTCTTT. The chain has TRBV4-1 and TRBJ1-1, with a possible D match to TRBD1 (5 bases). Trimming took off 0 bases at V and 4 bases at J, with 18 bases between the two ends. The length of the CDR3 is 17 residues. Germline assignment: CDR1 MGHRA and CDR2 YSYEKL.

This clone showed up just a few times. The chain is built from TRBV7-2 and TRBJ2-4; D may be TRBD1 (5 bases). There are 13 residues in the CDR3. Trimming stripped 5 bases from V and 7 bases from J, with 12 bases between. CDR1 SGHTA and CDR2 FQGNSA come from the germline V gene. The CDR3 here is CASSPHQGNIQYF. The CDR3 DNA reads as TGTGCCAGCAGCCCCCATCAGGGCAACATTCAGTACTTC.

On this clone: Within the sample, other DNA sequences also encode this same CDR3. This sequence joins TRBV11-2 and TRBJ2-1; no clear D. The germline V gene encodes CDR1 SGHAT and CDR2 FQNNGV. Trimming pared 1 base from V and 9 bases from J, leaving 4 bases between. This CDR3 spans 11 amino acids. CDR3 bases: TGTGCCAGCAGCTTAGGAGGTGAGCAGTTCTTC. This gives the protein CASSLGGEQFF.

This rearrangement joins TRBV7-2 to TRBJ1-4, with TRBD1 identical over 9 bases. Germline CDR1 is SGHTA and CDR2 is FQGNSA. This CDR3 contains 12 residues. The J segment lost 10 bases and the V segment lost 4 bases, leaving 1 base of the junction unmatched. CDR3 sequence (DNA): TGTGCCAGCAGCTCGGACAGGGGAAAACTGTTTTTT. This codes for CASSSDRGKLFF.

This chain's CDR3 is CAWHTRQGAHRYGYTF. In DNA form, the CDR3 reads TGTGCCTGGCATACGAGACAGGGGGCCCACCGTTATGGCTACACCTTC. V gene TRBV30 combines with J gene TRBJ1-2; 10 bases align to TRBD1. V gave up 5 bases and J gave up 5 bases; unmatched junction bases: 14. The CDR3 consists of 16 residues. Germline V CDR1 and CDR2: GTSNPN, SVGIG (reference sequence). Combining the CDR3 with reference TRBV30 and TRBJ1-2 gives the whole variable domain SQTIHQWPATLVQPVGSPLSLECTVEGTSNPNLYWYRQAAGRGLQLLFYSVGIGQISSEVPQNLSASRPQDRQFILSSKKLLLSDSGFYLCAWHTRQGAHRYGYTFGSGTRLTVV.

The chain recombines TRBV5-3 with TRBJ1-6; no definite D call. TRBV5-3 is an ORF, with its function uncertain. The V end was cut by 7 bases, the J end by 10 bases, with 15 bases between. The CDR3 length is 13 residues. CDR3 residues: CARSLEADSPLHF. Written as DNA, the CDR3 is TGTGCCAGATCTCTTGAGGCAGACTCACCCCTCCACTTT.

The V gene is TRBV27, the J gene TRBJ2-7; 7 positions match TRBD1. Trimming at V came to 5 bases and at J to 2 bases, leaving 6 bases not matched to a gene. From germline, CDR1 is MNHEY and CDR2 SMNVEV (reference sequence). The CDR3 is made up of 14 amino acids. CDR3 nucleotide sequence: TGTGCCAGCAGTATTGACAGGGCCACCTACGAGCAGTACTTC. It yields the protein CASSIDRATYEQYF.